A selection of T cell receptor beta chains follows, all from one sample in a study of CD8 T cells in Susac syndrome. TCRdb processed the immunoSEQ multiplex PCR reads anew with MiXCR; each CDR3 protein has one entry. The sample records approximately 170,000 distinct CDR3 sequences, 93% being singletons. Sequenced input: CD4+ T cells from PBMCs. The receptor set was obtained from a human donor in good health. CDR3s leave out the opening cysteine and the closing phenylalanine or tryptophan. The size of a clone is reported for some rows only, either as once, few or many, or as a class for expanded clones.

abundance: NA; j_gene: TRBJ1-2; v_gene: TRBV7-9; CDR3aa: ASSLEGSNYGYT
abundance: NA; j_gene: TRBJ1-6; v_gene: TRBV18; CDR3aa: ASSLGTVGNSPLH
abundance: NA; j_gene: TRBJ1-6; v_gene: TRBV2; CDR3aa: ASSSLGDRVSPLH
abundance: NA; j_gene: TRBJ2-3; v_gene: TRBV20-1; CDR3aa: SAHPAGGRPDTQY
abundance: NA; j_gene: TRBJ1-2; v_gene: TRBV29-1; CDR3aa: SVDDGTSGGYT
abundance: few; j_gene: TRBJ2-3; v_gene: TRBV11-2; CDR3aa: ASSSTSGVADTQY
abundance: NA; j_gene: TRBJ1-2; v_gene: TRBV2; CDR3aa: ASSELRGRGAGYT
abundance: NA; j_gene: TRBJ1-5; v_gene: TRBV3-1; CDR3aa: ASSRQQGNQPQH
abundance: once; j_gene: TRBJ2-2; v_gene: TRBV10-3; CDR3aa: AIQGTGELF
abundance: NA; j_gene: TRBJ1-2; v_gene: TRBV10-3; CDR3aa: AISHSEYGYT
abundance: NA; j_gene: TRBJ1-3; v_gene: TRBV27; CDR3aa: ASSLSKPESSGNTIY
abundance: NA; j_gene: TRBJ1-6; v_gene: TRBV5-5; CDR3aa: ASSSGQGYNSPLH
abundance: NA; j_gene: TRBJ1-2; v_gene: TRBV12-3/TRBV12-4; CDR3aa: ASTVTGGGYT
abundance: NA; j_gene: TRBJ1-2; v_gene: TRBV7-6; CDR3aa: ASSLGGGDDYGYT
abundance: NA; j_gene: TRBJ2-5; v_gene: TRBV3-1; CDR3aa: ASSQFGYAGETQY
abundance: NA; j_gene: TRBJ2-4; v_gene: TRBV20-1; CDR3aa: SARPWTALAKNIQY
abundance: NA; j_gene: TRBJ2-1; v_gene: TRBV20-1; CDR3aa: SAKYQGARNEQF
abundance: NA; j_gene: TRBJ2-7; v_gene: TRBV12-3/TRBV12-4; CDR3aa: ASNRQGASYEQY
abundance: NA; j_gene: TRBJ1-5; v_gene: TRBV28; CDR3aa: ASSPADRGFMGNQPQH
abundance: NA; j_gene: TRBJ2-5; v_gene: TRBV18; CDR3aa: ASSEDLQETQY
abundance: NA; j_gene: TRBJ2-5; v_gene: TRBV29-1; CDR3aa: SVEDNLGTFY
abundance: NA; j_gene: TRBJ1-6; v_gene: TRBV2; CDR3aa: ASSTGANSPLH
abundance: NA; j_gene: TRBJ2-7; v_gene: TRBV7-8; CDR3aa: ASSSTGQTYEQY
abundance: few; j_gene: TRBJ1-1; v_gene: TRBV5-1; CDR3aa: ASSLSTTNTEAF
abundance: NA; j_gene: TRBJ2-3; v_gene: TRBV6-1; CDR3aa: ASSDQLAGESSTDTQY
abundance: NA; j_gene: TRBJ2-7; v_gene: TRBV2; CDR3aa: ASSEERGWLEQY
abundance: NA; j_gene: TRBJ2-7; v_gene: TRBV23-1; CDR3aa: ASSQSRQGYEQY
abundance: once; j_gene: TRBJ2-5; v_gene: TRBV29-1; CDR3aa: SVLRGSQETQY
abundance: NA; j_gene: TRBJ1-2; v_gene: TRBV6-1; CDR3aa: ASSETDRGLSGYT
abundance: NA; j_gene: TRBJ2-4; v_gene: TRBV10-3; CDR3aa: AIGTEIAKNIQY
abundance: NA; j_gene: TRBJ1-2; v_gene: TRBV6-1; CDR3aa: ASSENGELYGYT
abundance: NA; j_gene: TRBJ1-5; v_gene: TRBV14; CDR3aa: ASSQQGRGQPQH
abundance: NA; j_gene: TRBJ1-6; v_gene: TRBV6-5; CDR3aa: ASRTAENSPLH
abundance: NA; j_gene: TRBJ2-5; v_gene: TRBV5-4; CDR3aa: ASRADLQGTETQY
abundance: NA; j_gene: TRBJ2-5; v_gene: TRBV12-5; CDR3aa: ASGLGTWTLGETQY
abundance: NA; j_gene: TRBJ2-1; v_gene: TRBV5-4; CDR3aa: ASSLDGQVVMGNEQF
abundance: NA; j_gene: TRBJ2-2; v_gene: TRBV18; CDR3aa: ASSPSAGELF
abundance: NA; j_gene: TRBJ1-1; v_gene: TRBV7-9; CDR3aa: ASSPQGSYTEAF
abundance: once; j_gene: TRBJ2-7; v_gene: TRBV24-1; CDR3aa: ATSDLRLRGHSLEQY
abundance: NA; j_gene: TRBJ1-1; v_gene: TRBV29-1; CDR3aa: SVEEGSRRAF
abundance: NA; j_gene: TRBJ2-5; v_gene: TRBV3-1; CDR3aa: ASSTGYETQY
abundance: few; j_gene: TRBJ2-7; v_gene: TRBV3-1; CDR3aa: ASSQARGSWQY
abundance: NA; j_gene: TRBJ2-3; v_gene: TRBV5-1; CDR3aa: ASSLEGGYGTDTQY
abundance: NA; j_gene: TRBJ2-5; v_gene: TRBV28; CDR3aa: ASSFPAQETQY